Listed below are T cell receptor beta chains from one sample, sequenced in a study of beta chain features in type 1 diabetes. Assay: immunoSEQ multiplex PCR; the TCRdb copy retains only in-frame clones and omits some. Of hundreds of thousands of clones listed, approximately 10% are singletons. The sequenced sample was naive CD4+ T cells from blood. These receptors were obtained from a woman between 18 and 29 years old in good health. CDR3s include the opening cysteine and the closing phenylalanine or tryptophan. D genes are given only for firm matches. Clone sizes are given selectively: once, few, many, or a class where the clone is expanded.

V: TRBV11-1
J: TRBJ2-5
D: TRBD2
size: few
CDR3: CASRRTSGRTQETQYF
DNA: TGTGCCAGCAGACGAACTAGCGGGAGGACTCAAGAGACCCAGTACTTC

V: TRBV5-1
J: TRBJ2-3
D: .
size: .
CDR3: CASSLAGGTSTDTQYF
DNA: TGCGCCAGCAGCTTGGCGGGCGGCACTAGCACAGATACGCAGTATTTT

V: TRBV6-6
J: TRBJ1-2
D: .
size: .
CDR3: CASSAPLTVEGGYTF
DNA: TGTGCCAGCAGCGCCCCCCTCACAGTGGAGGGTGGCTACACCTTC

V: TRBV5-6
J: TRBJ2-7
D: .
size: .
CDR3: CASSLRTAGYEQYF
DNA: TGTGCCAGCAGCCTGAGGACAGCCGGCTACGAGCAGTACTTC

V: TRBV7-9
J: TRBJ1-3
D: .
size: few
CDR3: CASSFQGTTSGNTIYF
DNA: TGTGCCAGCAGCTTCCAGGGCACCACCTCTGGAAACACCATATATTTT

V: TRBV9
J: TRBJ2-2
D: .
size: few
CDR3: CASSEGSSNTGELFF
DNA: TGTGCCAGCAGCGAGGGGAGCTCGAACACCGGGGAGCTGTTTTTT

V: TRBV29-1
J: TRBJ2-1
D: .
size: .
CDR3: CSVRAGSYNEQFF
DNA: TGCAGCGTTAGAGCCGGCTCCTACAATGAGCAGTTCTTC

V: TRBV7-2
J: TRBJ1-1
D: .
size: .
CDR3: CASSFAGVNAEAFF
DNA: TGTGCCAGCAGCTTTGCAGGGGTGAACGCTGAAGCTTTCTTT

V: TRBV2
J: TRBJ2-1
D: .
size: .
CDR3: CASSETLRGGAQFF
DNA: TGTGCCAGCAGTGAAACTCTGAGGGGCGGGGCGCAGTTCTTC

V: TRBV14
J: TRBJ2-2
D: .
size: few
CDR3: CASSQSLVRELFF
DNA: TGTGCCAGCAGCCAATCCTTAGTGCGGGAGCTGTTTTTT

V: TRBV25-1
J: TRBJ1-4
D: .
size: few
CDR3: CASSRGWGPLANEKLFF
DNA: TGTGCCAGCAGTCGGGGATGGGGCCCCCTCGCCAATGAAAAACTGTTTTTT

V: TRBV15
J: TRBJ2-3
D: TRBD2
size: .
CDR3: CATSKNPAGVTDTQYF
DNA: TGTGCCACCAGCAAAAACCCAGCGGGAGTCACAGATACGCAGTATTTT

V: TRBV10-3
J: TRBJ2-1
D: .
size: .
CDR3: CAISDVTWSSYNEQFF
DNA: TGTGCCATCAGTGATGTCACTTGGAGCTCCTACAATGAGCAGTTCTTC

V: TRBV11-2
J: TRBJ1-6
D: TRBD1
size: few
CDR3: CASSTGTGNSPLHF
DNA: TGTGCCAGCAGCACCGGGACAGGGAATTCACCCCTCCACTTT

V: TRBV7-2
J: TRBJ2-7
D: TRBD2
size: .
CDR3: CASSSTSGRAPYF
DNA: TGTGCCAGCAGCTCGACTAGCGGGAGGGCCCCGTACTTC

V: TRBV4-3
J: TRBJ1-5
D: .
size: .
CDR3: CASSQSTGRGNQPQHF
DNA: TGCGCCAGCAGCCAATCTACAGGAAGGGGCAATCAGCCCCAGCATTTT

V: TRBV9
J: TRBJ2-7
D: .
size: .
CDR3: CASSPQSAGTYEQYF
DNA: TGTGCCAGCAGCCCCCAAAGCGCCGGAACCTACGAGCAGTACTTC

V: TRBV7-2
J: TRBJ2-2
D: .
size: few
CDR3: CASSTLQGVGELFF
DNA: TGTGCCAGCAGCACGCTGCAGGGTGTTGGGGAGCTGTTTTTT

V: TRBV7-8
J: TRBJ2-2
D: TRBD1
size: few
CDR3: CASSSRSGTGATGELFF
DNA: TGTGCCAGCAGCTCTAGATCCGGGACAGGCGCCACCGGGGAGCTGTTTTTT

V: TRBV18
J: TRBJ2-1
D: .
size: .
CDR3: CASSPGSEQFF
DNA: TGTGCCAGCTCACCAGGTAGTGAGCAGTTCTTC

V: TRBV12-5
J: TRBJ2-5
D: .
size: .
CDR3: CASVRTRTGPEETQYF
DNA: TGTGCTAGTGTTCGGACGCGTACCGGACCCGAAGAGACCCAGTACTTC

V: TRBV7-2
J: TRBJ2-1
D: .
size: once
CDR3: CASSLRQVWYNEQFF
DNA: TGTGCCAGCAGCCTCCGACAGGTCTGGTACAATGAGCAGTTCTTC

V: TRBV28
J: TRBJ2-1
D: .
size: .
CDR3: CASSLPQVAYNEQFF
DNA: TGTGCCAGCAGTTTACCGCAGGTAGCCTACAATGAGCAGTTCTTC

V: TRBV7-2
J: TRBJ2-5
D: TRBD2
size: .
CDR3: CASSLGTSGGQETQYF
DNA: TGTGCCAGCAGCTTAGGGACTAGCGGGGGCCAAGAGACCCAGTACTTC

V: TRBV6-5
J: TRBJ2-2
D: TRBD1
size: .
CDR3: CASQRQGWNGELFF
DNA: TGTGCCAGCCAACGACAGGGGTGGAACGGGGAGCTGTTTTTT

V: TRBV5-1
J: TRBJ2-5
D: .
size: .
CDR3: CASSLTVNQETQYF
DNA: TGCGCCAGCAGCTTGACAGTGAATCAAGAGACCCAGTACTTC

V: TRBV7-2
J: TRBJ2-1
D: .
size: few
CDR3: CASGRMSKYNEQFF
DNA: TGTGCCAGCGGCCGTATGTCGAAGTACAATGAGCAGTTCTTC

V: TRBV29-1
J: TRBJ1-3
D: TRBD1
size: .
CDR3: CSVSRGAGNTIYF
DNA: TGCAGCGTCTCCAGGGGGGCCGGAAACACCATATATTTT

V: TRBV19
J: TRBJ1-2
D: .
size: .
CDR3: CASSIFGRQRYGYTF
DNA: TGTGCCAGTAGTATATTTGGGAGACAGCGCTATGGCTACACCTTC

V: TRBV6-6
J: TRBJ2-5
D: .
size: .
CDR3: CASALETQYF
DNA: TGTGCCAGCGCGCTTGAGACCCAGTACTTC

V: TRBV29-1
J: TRBJ1-3
D: .
size: few
CDR3: CSVSQVASGNTIYF
DNA: TGCAGCGTTTCCCAGGTGGCCTCTGGAAACACCATATATTTT

V: TRBV29-1
J: TRBJ1-4
D: .
size: .
CDR3: CSVAWALNEKLFF
DNA: TGCAGCGTCGCCTGGGCCCTTAATGAAAAACTGTTTTTT

V: TRBV7-3
J: TRBJ1-1
D: TRBD1
size: .
CDR3: CASSLTFGIHRTGNTEAFF
DNA: TGTGCCAGCAGCTTAACGTTTGGCATACATCGGACAGGGAACACTGAAGCTTTCTTT

V: TRBV7-2
J: TRBJ2-3
D: .
size: few
CDR3: CASSSGPWATDTQYF
DNA: TGTGCCAGCAGCTCAGGTCCCTGGGCCACAGATACGCAGTATTTT

V: TRBV7-2
J: TRBJ2-2
D: .
size: few
CDR3: CASSPTRVFGELFF
DNA: TGTGCCAGCAGCCCAACTCGGGTTTTCGGGGAGCTGTTTTTT